This TCR beta chain is from a study of T cell responses to AZD1222 COVID-19 vaccine. About the research overall: Whether given at about 4 or about 12 weeks, second doses were pooled. Regarding the study as a whole: Spike was spanned by vaccine-associated CD4 TCRs, with dominance at 160-218 and 743-854. The study sampled repertoires only after the peak T cell response.

The method was immunoSEQ multiplex PCR; TCRdb's version includes in-frame clones alone and lacks a portion of them. The repertoire holds roughly 110,000 clones, 90% seen once, with approximately 5% in the top ten. The CDR3 loop spans 16 amino acids. Trimming removed 4 bases at V and 5 bases at J, with 17 bases between. Germline lookup yields CDR1 LGHDT and CDR2 YNNKEL (reference sequence). As to this clone: What it recognizes is unknown.

This sequence originates from an adult in good health. The sample in question was peripheral blood, obtained on day 0 of AZD1222 vaccination. The chain combines TRBV3-1 (or the pseudogene TRBV3-2) with TRBJ1-4; possibly TRBD1 for D (5 bases). DNA of the CDR3: TGTGCCAGCAGCCCTCCTTGGGGGAGGGAAAATGAAAAACTGTTTTTT. Translation: CASSPPWGRENEKLFF.